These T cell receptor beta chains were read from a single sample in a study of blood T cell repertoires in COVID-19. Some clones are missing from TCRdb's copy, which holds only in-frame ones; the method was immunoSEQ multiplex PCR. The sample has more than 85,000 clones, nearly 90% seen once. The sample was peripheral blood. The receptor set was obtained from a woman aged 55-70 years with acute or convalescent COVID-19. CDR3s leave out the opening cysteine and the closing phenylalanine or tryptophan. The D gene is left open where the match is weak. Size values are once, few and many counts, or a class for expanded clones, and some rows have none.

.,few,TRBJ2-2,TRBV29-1,SVPSVFNTGELF
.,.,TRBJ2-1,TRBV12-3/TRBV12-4,ASSDSSYNEQF
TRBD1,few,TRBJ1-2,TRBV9,ASSVRTGMNYGYT
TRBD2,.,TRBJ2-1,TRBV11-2,ASSPWGLAGVNEQF
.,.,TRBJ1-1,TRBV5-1,ASSLQANTEAF
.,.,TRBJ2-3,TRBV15,ATSRLVARTDTQY
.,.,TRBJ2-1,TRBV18,ASSLGRVDEQF
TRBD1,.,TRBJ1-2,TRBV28,ASSDRTGALGYT
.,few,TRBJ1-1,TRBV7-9,ASSPVRFGRGLNTEAF
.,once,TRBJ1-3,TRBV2,ASSRESGNTIY
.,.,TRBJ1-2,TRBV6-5,ATVGAGERVGYT
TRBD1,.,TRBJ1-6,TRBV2,ASRLQGSNSPLH
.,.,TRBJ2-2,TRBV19,ASTLAAARANTGELF
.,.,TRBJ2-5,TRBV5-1,ASSLEGSSQETQY
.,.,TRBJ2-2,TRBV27,ASSLSPLPWGVVSNTGELF
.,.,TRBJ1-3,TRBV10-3,AISNTELSGNTIY
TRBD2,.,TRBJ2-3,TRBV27,ASSFLAGSTDTQY
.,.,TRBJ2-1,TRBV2,ASTRYNEQF
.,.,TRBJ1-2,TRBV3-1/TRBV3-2,ASSQGYGGWAGML
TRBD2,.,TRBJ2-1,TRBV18,ASSQSSGRLSYNEQF
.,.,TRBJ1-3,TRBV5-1,ASSLDPGYGNTIY
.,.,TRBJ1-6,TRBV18,ASSLQTGNSPLH
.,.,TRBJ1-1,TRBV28,ASRVIDTEAF
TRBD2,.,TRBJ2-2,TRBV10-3,AISELGLAGVDTGELF
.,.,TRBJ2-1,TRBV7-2,ASSLVQYNEQF
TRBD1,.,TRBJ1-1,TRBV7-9,ASSWPGQGVSEAF
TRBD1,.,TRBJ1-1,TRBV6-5,ASSYDLNRGTEAF
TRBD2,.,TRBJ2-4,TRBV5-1,ASSISGTSGSRLLAKNIQY
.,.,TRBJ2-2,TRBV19,ASSIQGARTGELF